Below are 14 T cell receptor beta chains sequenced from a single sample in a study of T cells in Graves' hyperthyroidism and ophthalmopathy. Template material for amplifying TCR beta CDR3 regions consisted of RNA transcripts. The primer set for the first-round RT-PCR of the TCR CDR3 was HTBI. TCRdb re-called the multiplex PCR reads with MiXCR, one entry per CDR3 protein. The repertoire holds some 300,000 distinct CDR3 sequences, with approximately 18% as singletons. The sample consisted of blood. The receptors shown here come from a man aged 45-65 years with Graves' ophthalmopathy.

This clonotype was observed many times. In DNA form, the CDR3 reads TGCAGTGCTAGAGTCTTGACAGGAGGAGAGACCCAGTACTTC. It yields the protein CSARVLTGGETQYF. The V gene is TRBV20-1, the J gene TRBJ2-5, with D perhaps matching TRBD1 (6 bases). There are 14 residues in the CDR3. CDR1 DFQATT and CDR2 SNEGSKA come from the germline V gene (reference sequence). V dropped 1 base and J dropped 4 bases, with 13 bases sitting between them.

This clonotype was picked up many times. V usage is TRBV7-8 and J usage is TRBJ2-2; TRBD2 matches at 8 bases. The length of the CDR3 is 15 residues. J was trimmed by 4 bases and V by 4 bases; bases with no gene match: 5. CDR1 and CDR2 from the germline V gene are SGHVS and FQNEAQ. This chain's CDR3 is CASSSWTSSTGELFF. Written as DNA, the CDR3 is TGTGCCAGCAGCTCCTGGACTAGCAGCACCGGGGAGCTGTTTTTT.

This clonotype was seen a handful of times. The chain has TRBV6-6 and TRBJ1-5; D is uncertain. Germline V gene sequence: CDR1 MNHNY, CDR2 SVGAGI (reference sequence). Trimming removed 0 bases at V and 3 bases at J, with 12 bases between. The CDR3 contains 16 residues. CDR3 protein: CASSYSTGGFNQPQHF. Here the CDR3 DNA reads TGTGCCAGCAGTTACTCAACGGGAGGGTTCAATCAGCCCCAGCATTTT.

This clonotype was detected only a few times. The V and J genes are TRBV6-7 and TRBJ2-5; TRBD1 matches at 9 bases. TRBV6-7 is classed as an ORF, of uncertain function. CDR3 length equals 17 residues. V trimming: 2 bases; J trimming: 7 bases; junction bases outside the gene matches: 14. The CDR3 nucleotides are TGTGCCAGCAGTTACCTCCCACCGGGACAGGGAAAAGGGACCCAGTACTTC. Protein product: CASSYLPPGQGKGTQYF.

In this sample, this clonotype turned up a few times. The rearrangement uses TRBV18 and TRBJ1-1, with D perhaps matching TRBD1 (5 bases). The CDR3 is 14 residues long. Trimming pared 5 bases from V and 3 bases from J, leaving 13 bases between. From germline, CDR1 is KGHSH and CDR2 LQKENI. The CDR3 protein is CASSFLDTDTEAFF. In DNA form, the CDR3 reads TGTGCCAGCTCATTTTTGGACACTGACACTGAAGCTTTCTTT.

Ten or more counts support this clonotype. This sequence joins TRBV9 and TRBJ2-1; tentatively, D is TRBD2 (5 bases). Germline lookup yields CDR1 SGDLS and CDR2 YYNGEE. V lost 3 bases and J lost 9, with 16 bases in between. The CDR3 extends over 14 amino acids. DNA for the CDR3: TGTGCCAGCAGCGCTAGCCTGGTCAAGGGTGAGCAGTTCTTC. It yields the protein CASSASLVKGEQFF.

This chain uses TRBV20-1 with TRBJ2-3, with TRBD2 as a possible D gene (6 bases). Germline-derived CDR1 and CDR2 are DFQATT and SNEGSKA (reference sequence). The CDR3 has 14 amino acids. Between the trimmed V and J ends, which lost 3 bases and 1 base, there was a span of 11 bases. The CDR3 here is CSARGLARTDTQYF. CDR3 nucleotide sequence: TGCAGTGCTAGGGGGCTAGCGCGCACAGATACGCAGTATTTT.

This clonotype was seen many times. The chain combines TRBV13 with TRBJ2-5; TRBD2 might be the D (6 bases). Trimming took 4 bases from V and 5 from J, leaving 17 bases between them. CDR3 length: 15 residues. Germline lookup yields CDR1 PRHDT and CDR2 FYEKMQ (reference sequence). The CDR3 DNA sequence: TGTGCCAGCAGCTCTCCGGGACTTCTCGAGGAGACCCAGTACTTC. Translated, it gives CASSSPGLLEETQYF.

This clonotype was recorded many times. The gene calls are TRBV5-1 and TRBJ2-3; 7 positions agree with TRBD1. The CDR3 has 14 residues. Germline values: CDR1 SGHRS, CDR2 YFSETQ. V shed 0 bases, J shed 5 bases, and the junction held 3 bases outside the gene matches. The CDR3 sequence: CASSLGQGIDTQYF. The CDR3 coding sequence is TGCGCCAGCAGCTTGGGACAGGGAATAGATACGCAGTATTTT.

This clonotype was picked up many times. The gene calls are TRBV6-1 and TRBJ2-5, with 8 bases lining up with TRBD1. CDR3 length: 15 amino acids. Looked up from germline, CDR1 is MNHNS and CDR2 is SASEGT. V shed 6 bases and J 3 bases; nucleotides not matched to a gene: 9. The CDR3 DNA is TGTGCCAGCAGCGACCAGGGGGCTGTGGAAGAGACCCAGTACTTC. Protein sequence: CASSDQGAVEETQYF.

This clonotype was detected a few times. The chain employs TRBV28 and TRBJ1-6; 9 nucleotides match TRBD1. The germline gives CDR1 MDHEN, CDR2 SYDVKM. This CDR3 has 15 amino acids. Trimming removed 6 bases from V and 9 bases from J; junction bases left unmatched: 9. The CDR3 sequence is CASSLRQGVSSPLHF. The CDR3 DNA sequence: TGTGCCAGCAGCTTGAGACAGGGGGTTTCTTCACCCCTCCACTTT.

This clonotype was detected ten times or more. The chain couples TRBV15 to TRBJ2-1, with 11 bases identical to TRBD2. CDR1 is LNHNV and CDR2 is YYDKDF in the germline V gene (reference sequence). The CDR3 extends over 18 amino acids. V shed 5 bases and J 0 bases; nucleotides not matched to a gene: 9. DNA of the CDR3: TGTGCCACCAGCCGGACTAGCGGGCGTCCAGGCTCCTACAATGAGCAGTTCTTC. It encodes CATSRTSGRPGSYNEQFF.

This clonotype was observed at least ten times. CDR3 coding DNA: TGTGCCAGCAGCTCGACTCTTCCTCCCTACGAGCAGTACTTC. Its translation: CASSSTLPPYEQYF. The V and J genes are TRBV7-9 and TRBJ2-7, with D unresolved. The CDR3 consists of 14 residues. V was pared by 4 bases and J by 2 bases, with 12 bases between. Germline V lookup: CDR1 SEHNR, CDR2 FQNEAQ (reference sequence).

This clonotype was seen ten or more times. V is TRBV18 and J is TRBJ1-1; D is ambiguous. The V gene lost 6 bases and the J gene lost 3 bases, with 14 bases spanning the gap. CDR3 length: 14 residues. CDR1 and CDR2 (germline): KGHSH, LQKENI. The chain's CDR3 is CASSKTGMDTEAFF. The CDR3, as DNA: TGTGCCAGCTCCAAAACGGGGATGGACACTGAAGCTTTCTTT.